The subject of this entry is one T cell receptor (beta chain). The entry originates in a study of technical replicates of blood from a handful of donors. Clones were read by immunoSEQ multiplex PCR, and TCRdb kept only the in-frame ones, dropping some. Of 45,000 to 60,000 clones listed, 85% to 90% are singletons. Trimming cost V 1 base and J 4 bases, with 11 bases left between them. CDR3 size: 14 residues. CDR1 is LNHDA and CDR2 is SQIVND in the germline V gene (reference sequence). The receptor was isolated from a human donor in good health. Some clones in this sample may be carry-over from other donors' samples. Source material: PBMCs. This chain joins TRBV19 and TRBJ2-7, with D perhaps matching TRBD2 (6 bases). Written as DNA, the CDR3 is TGTGCCAGTAGTATAGTCGGGGGTAGTTACGAGCAGTACTTC. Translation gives CASSIVGGSYEQYF.